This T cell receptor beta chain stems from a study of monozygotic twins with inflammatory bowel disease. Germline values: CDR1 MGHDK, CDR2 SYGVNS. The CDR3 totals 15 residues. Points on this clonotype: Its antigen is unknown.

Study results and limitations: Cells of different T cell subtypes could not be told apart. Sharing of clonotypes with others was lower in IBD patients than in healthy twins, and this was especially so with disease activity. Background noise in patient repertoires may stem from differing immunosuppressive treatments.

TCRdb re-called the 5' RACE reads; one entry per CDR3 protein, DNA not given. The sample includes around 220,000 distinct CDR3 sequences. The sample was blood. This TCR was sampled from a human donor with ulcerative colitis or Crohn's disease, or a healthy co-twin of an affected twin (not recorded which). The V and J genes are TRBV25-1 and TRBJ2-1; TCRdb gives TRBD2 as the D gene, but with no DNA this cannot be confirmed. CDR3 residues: CASSESLLAGHEQFF.